This TCR beta chain is drawn from a study of cytotoxic CD8 clonotypes in ibrutinib-treated CLL. Notes on the study in general: Sustained-remission and progressing patients had different sampling times. Public clonotypes were seen rarely and were contracted or stable on treatment.

Produced via immunoSEQ multiplex PCR; TCRdb's table is partial and in-frame only. The table lists 150,000 to 250,000 clones, around 72% of them singletons, with around 15% in the top ten. This clone was detected only a few times. Antigen specificity is unknown. The germline V gene encodes CDR1 LGHNA and CDR2 YNFKEQ. The CDR3 extends over 15 amino acids. V lost 4 bases and J 5 bases, leaving 17 bases between the germline ends. Sequencing used PBMCs, obtained after 24 months of ibrutinib treatment. The sequence came from a human donor with chronic lymphocytic leukemia. The genes are TRBV4-2 and TRBJ1-2; D is undetermined. CDR3 in amino acids: CASSPTSGADYGYTF. CDR3 bases: TGTGCCAGCAGCCCGACCTCTGGTGCAGATTATGGCTACACCTTC.